This TCR beta chain was observed in a study of Ad26.COV2.S vaccination and SARS-CoV-2 variants. Germline CDR1 is SGHDT and CDR2 is YYEEEE. The CDR3 sequence is 16 residues long. V dropped 0 bases and J dropped 1 base, with 13 bases sitting between them. The protocol was immunoSEQ multiplex PCR, while the TCRdb copy is restricted to in-frame clones and leaves out a portion. The data contain over 400,000 clones, 92% of them seen just once; the ten biggest clones take up 1.5% to 2%. This clone has just one count. Treatment in this sample: around 19 received Ad26.COV2.S at low or high dose, single or two shots; five or six received placebo; per-sample allocation not given. Sampling was performed 63 days after the first vaccine or placebo injection.

This sequence originates from a person between 18 and 65 years old who received the Ad26.COV2.S COVID-19 vaccine or a placebo. The chain couples TRBV5-6 to TRBJ1-1; D unresolved. Sequencing used peripheral blood, obtained in a trial of Ad26.COV2.S vaccine versus placebo. The CDR3 DNA follows: TGTGCCAGCAGCTTGGTGCCGACGGAGTGGAACACTGAAGCTTTCTTT. Protein product: CASSLVPTEWNTEAFF.